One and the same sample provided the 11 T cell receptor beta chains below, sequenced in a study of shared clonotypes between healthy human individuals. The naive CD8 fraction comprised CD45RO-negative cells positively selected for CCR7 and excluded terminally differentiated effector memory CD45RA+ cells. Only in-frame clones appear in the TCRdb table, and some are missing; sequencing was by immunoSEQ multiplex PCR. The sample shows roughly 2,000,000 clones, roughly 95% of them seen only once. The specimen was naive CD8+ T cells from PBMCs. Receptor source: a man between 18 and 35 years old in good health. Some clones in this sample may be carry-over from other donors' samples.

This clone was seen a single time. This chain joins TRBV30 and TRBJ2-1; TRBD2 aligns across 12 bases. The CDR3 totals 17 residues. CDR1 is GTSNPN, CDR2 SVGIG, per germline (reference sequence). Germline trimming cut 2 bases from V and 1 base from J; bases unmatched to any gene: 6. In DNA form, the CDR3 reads TGTGCCTGGAGTCCGGGACTAGCGGGCTTATCCTACAATGAGCAGTTCTTC. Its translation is CAWSPGLAGLSYNEQFF.

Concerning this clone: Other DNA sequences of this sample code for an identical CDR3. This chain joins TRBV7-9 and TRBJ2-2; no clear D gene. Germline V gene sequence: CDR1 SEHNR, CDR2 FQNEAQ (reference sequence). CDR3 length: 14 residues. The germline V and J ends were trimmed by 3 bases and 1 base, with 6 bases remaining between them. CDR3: CASSFGRNTGELFF. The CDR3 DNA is TGTGCCAGCAGCTTCGGCAGGAACACCGGGGAGCTGTTTTTT.

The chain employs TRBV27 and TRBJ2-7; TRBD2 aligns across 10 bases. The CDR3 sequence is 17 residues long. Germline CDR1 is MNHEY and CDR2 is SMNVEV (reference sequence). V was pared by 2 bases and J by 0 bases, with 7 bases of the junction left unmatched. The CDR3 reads CASSLEGTSASSYEQYF. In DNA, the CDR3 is TGTGCCAGCAGTTTAGAAGGGACTAGCGCTTCCTCCTACGAGCAGTACTTC.

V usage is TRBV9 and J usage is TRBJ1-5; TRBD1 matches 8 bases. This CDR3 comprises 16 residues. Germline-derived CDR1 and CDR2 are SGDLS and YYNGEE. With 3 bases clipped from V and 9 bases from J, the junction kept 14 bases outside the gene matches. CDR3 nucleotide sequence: TGTGCCAGCAGCGCTTTCAGGGGGCTCGGGTCTGGGCCCCAGCATTTT. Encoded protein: CASSAFRGLGSGPQHF.

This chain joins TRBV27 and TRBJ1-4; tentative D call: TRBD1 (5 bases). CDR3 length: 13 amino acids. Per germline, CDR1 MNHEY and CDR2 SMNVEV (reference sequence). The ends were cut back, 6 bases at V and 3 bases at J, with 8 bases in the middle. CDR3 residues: CASSRGPNEKLFF. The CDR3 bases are TGTGCCAGCAGCCGGGGACCTAATGAAAAACTGTTTTTT.

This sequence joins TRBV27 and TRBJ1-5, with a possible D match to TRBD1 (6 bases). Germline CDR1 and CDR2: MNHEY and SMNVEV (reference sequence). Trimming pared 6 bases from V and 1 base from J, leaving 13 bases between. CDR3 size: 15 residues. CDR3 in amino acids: CASSPGTMSNQPQHF. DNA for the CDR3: TGTGCCAGCAGCCCCGGGACAATGAGCAATCAGCCCCAGCATTTT.

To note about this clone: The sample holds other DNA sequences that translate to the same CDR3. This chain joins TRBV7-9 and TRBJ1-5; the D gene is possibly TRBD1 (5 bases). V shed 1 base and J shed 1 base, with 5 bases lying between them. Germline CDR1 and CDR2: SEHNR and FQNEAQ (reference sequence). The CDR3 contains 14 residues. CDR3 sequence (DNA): TGTGCCAGCAGCTTAGAGGGGAGCAATCAGCCCCAGCATTTT. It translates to CASSLEGSNQPQHF.

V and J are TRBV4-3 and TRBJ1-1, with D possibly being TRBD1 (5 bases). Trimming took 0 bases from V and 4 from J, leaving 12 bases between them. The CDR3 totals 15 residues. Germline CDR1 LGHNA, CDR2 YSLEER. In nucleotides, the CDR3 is TGCGCCAGCAGCCAAGATAGGGTTGGGACCACTGAAGCTTTCTTT. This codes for CASSQDRVGTTEAFF.

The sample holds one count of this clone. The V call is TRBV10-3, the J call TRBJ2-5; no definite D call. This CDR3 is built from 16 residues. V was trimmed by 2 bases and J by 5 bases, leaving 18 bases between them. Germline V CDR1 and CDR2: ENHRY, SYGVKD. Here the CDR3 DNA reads TGTGCCATCAGTGAGAGCGTGGTTGCTGCCAGGGAGACCCAGTACTTC. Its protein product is CAISESVVAARETQYF.

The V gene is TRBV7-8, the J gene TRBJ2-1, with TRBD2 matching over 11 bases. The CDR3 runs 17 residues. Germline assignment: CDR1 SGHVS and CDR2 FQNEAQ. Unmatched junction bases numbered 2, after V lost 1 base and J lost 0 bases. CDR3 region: CASSLDGLAGSYNEQFF. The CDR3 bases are TGTGCCAGCAGCTTAGACGGACTAGCGGGCTCCTACAATGAGCAGTTCTTC.

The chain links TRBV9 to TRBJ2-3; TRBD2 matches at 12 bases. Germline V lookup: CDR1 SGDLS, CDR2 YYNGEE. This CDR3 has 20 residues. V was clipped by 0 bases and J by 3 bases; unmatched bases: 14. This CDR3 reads CASSVVGLAGGPQLTDTQYF. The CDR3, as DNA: TGTGCCAGCAGCGTAGTAGGCCTAGCGGGAGGGCCCCAGTTGACAGATACGCAGTATTTT.